This is a list of T cell receptor beta chains from one sample in a study of blood T cell repertoires in COVID-19. Profiled with immunoSEQ multiplex PCR; TCRdb holds only in-frame clones, not every one. The sample shows over 200,000 clones, roughly 87% of them seen only once. Sample: peripheral blood. These receptors were obtained from a woman aged 25 to 39 with acute or convalescent COVID-19. CDR3s leave out the opening cysteine and the closing phenylalanine or tryptophan.

TRBJ1-4 TRBV19 ASSIQGAAEKLF
TRBJ2-1 TRBV24-1 ATSDLTANEQF
TRBJ2-1 TRBV9 ASSVGEGQSSYNEQF
TRBJ2-2 TRBV7-8 ASSLVPGELF
TRBJ1-1 TRBV30 AWSGRRGGNTEAF
TRBJ2-5 TRBV7-6 ASSVYRGQGGETQY
TRBJ2-5 TRBV4-3 ASSQYGLENHQETQY
TRBJ2-1 TRBV11-2 ASSLEAGGGFNEQF
TRBJ1-2 TRBV20-1 SASDTNYGYT
TRBJ2-1 TRBV5-1 ASSFSGVGNEQF
TRBJ2-7 TRBV6-5 AVTSGSGEQY
TRBJ2-1 TRBV7-2 ASSISGRREQF
TRBJ1-3 TRBV7-6 ASSLMSGNTIY
TRBJ2-2 TRBV25-1 ASSGSRTGKTGELF
TRBJ1-6 TRBV7-2 ASSQGSPLH
TRBJ2-1 TRBV19 ASSRGTSGRQNEQF
TRBJ2-3 TRBV4-2 ASGGTSGRTDTQY
TRBJ1-4 TRBV10-3 AIRPSSAEEKLF
TRBJ2-1 TRBV19 ASSLSNEQF
TRBJ1-1 TRBV29-1 SDGQNTEAF
TRBJ2-7 TRBV27 ASSELAGFSYEQY
TRBJ2-1 TRBV5-1 ASSFSEAGPNNEQF
TRBJ2-7 TRBV5-6 ASNTIIAGGPYEQY
TRBJ1-5 TRBV18 ASSPLRGNQPQH
TRBJ2-3 TRBV9 ASSVALADSTDTQY
TRBJ1-3 TRBV30 AWHRDNSGNTIY
TRBJ2-1 TRBV29-1 SVEVLAGRRDEQF
TRBJ1-1 TRBV7-3 ASSLPNGDRGYF
TRBJ2-7 TRBV28 ASRQRQGVDYEQY
TRBJ2-3 TRBV18 ASSPSPDTQY
TRBJ1-6 TRBV6-4 ASSDGRGRNSPLH
TRBJ2-5 TRBV5-4 ASSLISETQY
TRBJ1-4 TRBV7-9 ASSLPGQGEREKLF
TRBJ2-7 TRBV7-8 ASSLYYEQY
TRBJ2-7 TRBV5-4 ASSLKAGGRLGEQY
TRBJ2-3 TRBV30 AWSKGGGSTDTQY
TRBJ1-2 TRBV5-4 ASSLGAYNYGYT
TRBJ1-2 TRBV12-5 ASGSRDRAPNYGYT
TRBJ2-1 TRBV29-1 SVLAGGWDEQF
TRBJ2-3 TRBV4-3 ASSQDLAGGPGDTQY
TRBJ1-6 TRBV6-6 ASSYLAGGDSPLH
TRBJ1-3 TRBV13 ASRGGERNTIY
TRBJ1-1 TRBV7-9 ASSSREYTEAF
TRBJ1-2 TRBV5-6 ASSLVTGVRYGYT
TRBJ1-1 TRBV30 AWRAGVTEAF
TRBJ1-2 TRBV5-4 ASSLAGTNYGYT
TRBJ1-5 TRBV19 ASSIGRDRGRTGNQPQH
TRBJ1-4 TRBV7-2 ASSLLRRGEKLF
TRBJ2-2 TRBV30 AWSVLLVGQGDGELF
TRBJ2-3 TRBV19 ASSWTERDTQY
TRBJ1-1 TRBV19 ASTDWQGQFTEAF
TRBJ2-5 TRBV30 AWDPAGGLGETQY
TRBJ2-1 TRBV11-2 ASSRWGTSGSYEQF
TRBJ2-2 TRBV15 ATSRDLGTGNTGELF
TRBJ1-4 TRBV28 ASSPGGFSEKLF